These 27 T cell receptor beta chains were sequenced from one sample in a study of T cells in tuberculosis. Using immunoSEQ multiplex PCR, the repertoire was profiled, and TCRdb retains in-frame clones only, with some absent. The data hold approximately 88,000 clones, with just over 90% observed a single time. Cells were sorted from thawed PBMC rested overnight and stained with GMM-loaded CD1B tetramer, viability dye and anti-CD3. The lipid loaded on the CD1B tetramers was C32 glucose monomycolate from Rhodococcus equi. Sequenced material: CD1b-GMM tetramer-negative cells sorted from PBMCs. Receptors were obtained from an adult woman with latent tuberculosis.

The genes are TRBV10-3 and TRBJ2-3; D gene unclear. The germline V gene encodes CDR1 ENHRY and CDR2 SYGVKD. The V end lost 7 bases, the J end lost 2 bases, and 10 bases lay between the germline ends. The CDR3 length is 13 residues. CDR3 residues: CAIMTGLTDTQYF. The DNA for the CDR3 is TGTGCCATCATGACTGGCCTCACAGATACGCAGTATTTT.

The chain employs TRBV2 and TRBJ2-2; 10 nucleotides match TRBD2. CDR3 length: 16 residues. The V gene's germline CDR1 is SNHLY and CDR2 FYNNEI. J lost 1 base, V lost 4 bases, and 3 bases had no gene match. The CDR3: CASSVLAGGNTGELFF. The CDR3 DNA is TGTGCCAGCAGTGTTTTAGCGGGGGGGAACACCGGGGAGCTGTTTTTT.

The chain carries TRBV12-5 and TRBJ1-5; TRBD1 might be the D (6 bases). Trimming shortened V by 6 bases and J by 8 bases, and 17 bases separated the two germline ends. Germline assignment: CDR1 LGHNT and CDR2 FRNRAP. The CDR3 length is 14 residues. CDR3 bases: TGTGCTAGTGGAGAGGGGGTAGGGTTAAAGCCCCAGCATTTT. Amino acids: CASGEGVGLKPQHF.

The chain joins TRBV5-6 to TRBJ1-6, with D unresolved. Deletions cut 6 bases from V and 6 bases from J, with 7 bases between. Germline values: CDR1 SGHDT, CDR2 YYEEEE. There are 12 residues in the CDR3. CDR3 sequence reads: CASIGSNSPLHF. The CDR3 DNA reads as TGTGCCAGCATCGGGAGTAATTCACCCCTCCACTTT.

The chain employs TRBV6-6 and TRBJ1-1; 10 bases fit TRBD1. CDR3 length: 16 amino acids. CDR1 is MNHNY, CDR2 SVGAGI, per germline (reference sequence). The J segment lost 1 base and the V segment lost 5 bases, leaving 7 bases of the junction unmatched. CDR3 residues: CASSRRQGAGNTEAFF. DNA of the CDR3: TGTGCCAGCAGTCGGAGACAGGGGGCAGGGAACACTGAAGCTTTCTTT.

CDR3 residues: CASSRRETGFRRTEAFF. CDR3 nucleotides: TGTGCCAGTAGCCGCCGGGAGACAGGGTTCCGGAGGACTGAAGCTTTCTTT. The chain carries TRBV19 and TRBJ1-1; 7 nucleotides agree with TRBD1. The CDR3 consists of 17 residues. The V and J ends lost 6 bases and 5 bases, in that order; junction bases with no gene match: 18. The V gene's germline CDR1 is LNHDA and CDR2 SQIVND (reference sequence). The whole variable domain, remainder taken from reference TRBV19 and TRBJ1-1, is DGGITQSPKYLFRKEGQNVTLSCEQNLNHDAMYWYRQDPGQGLRLIYYSQIVNDFQKGDIAEGYSVSREKKESFPLTVTSAQKNPTAFYLCASSRRETGFRRTEAFFGQGTRLTVV.

The chain uses TRBV30 and TRBJ1-1; 7 nucleotides match TRBD1. The ends lost 3 bases at V and 4 bases at J; junction bases unmatched: 11. This CDR3 is 15 amino acids long. Germline values: CDR1 GTSNPN, CDR2 SVGIG (reference sequence). The CDR3 loop is CAWRLAGTAGTEAFF. DNA for the CDR3: TGTGCCTGGAGGCTTGCGGGGACAGCCGGCACTGAAGCTTTCTTT.

This sequence joins TRBV4-2 and TRBJ2-7; 7 nucleotides agree with TRBD2. Germline V lookup: CDR1 LGHNA, CDR2 YNFKEQ. Trimming removed 0 bases from V and 1 base from J; junction bases left unmatched: 6. This CDR3 contains 16 residues. The CDR3 region is CASSQDSQRGSYEQYF. CDR3 bases: TGTGCCAGCAGCCAAGACTCCCAGCGGGGTTCCTACGAGCAGTACTTC.

The sample holds a few counts of this clone. The genes are TRBV15 and TRBJ2-3; the D gene is possibly TRBD2 (6 bases). V lost 3 bases, J lost 5 bases, and 24 bases lay in between. Germline loops: CDR1 LNHNV, CDR2 YYDKDF (reference sequence). This CDR3 contains 18 residues. The CDR3 bases are TGTGCCACCAGCAGCGGTCCACGGGACTCCCCTTCAGGAGATACGCAGTATTTT. As protein: CATSSGPRDSPSGDTQYF.

This chain's CDR3 is CASSLGQDANYGYTF. The DNA of the CDR3 is TGTGCCAGCAGCTTGGGACAGGATGCTAACTATGGCTACACCTTC. The rearrangement joins TRBV7-6 to TRBJ1-2, with TRBD1 identical over 8 bases. V lost 3 bases to trimming and J lost 0 bases; unmatched junction nucleotides: 3. CDR1 is SGHVS, CDR2 FNYEAQ, per germline. This CDR3 spans 15 amino acids.

The rearrangement joins TRBV7-2 to TRBJ2-7, with 12 bases matching TRBD2. The CDR3 spans 16 residues. In germline, CDR1 is SGHTA, CDR2 FQGNSA. V lost 1 base and J lost 3; bases outside the gene matches: 4. The CDR3 loop is CASSLVLAGGFYEQYF. DNA for the CDR3: TGTGCCAGCAGCTTAGTACTAGCGGGGGGCTTCTACGAGCAGTACTTC. Supplemented by reference TRBV7-2 and TRBJ2-7, the full variable domain reads GAGVSQSPSNKVTEKGKDVELRCDPISGHTALYWYRQSLGQGLEFLIYFQGNSAPDKSGLPSDRFSAERTGGSVSTLTIQRTQQEDSAVYLCASSLVLAGGFYEQYFGPGTRLTVT.

The CDR3 sequence is CASSLVGRGYEQYV. In DNA form, the CDR3 reads TGTGCCAGCAGTTTAGTCGGCAGGGGCTACGAGCAGTACGTC. This chain connects TRBV28 to TRBJ2-7; TRBD1 might be the D (6 bases). The CDR3 spans 14 residues. Trimming left V 2 bases short and J 3 bases short, with 11 bases between. Germline V lookup: CDR1 MDHEN, CDR2 SYDVKM.

The CDR3 DNA reads TGTGCCACCACACCTCGGGACAGACGAAACTATGGCTACACCTTC. It is translated as CATTPRDRRNYGYTF. The gene calls are TRBV15 and TRBJ1-2; 7 bases fit TRBD1. V was pared by 7 bases and J by 2 bases, with 10 bases of the junction left unmatched. Germline CDR1 and CDR2: LNHNV and YYDKDF (reference sequence). The CDR3 is 15 amino acids.

This clone was observed a few times. The gene calls are TRBV6-5 and TRBJ1-5, with D hard to call. The CDR3 consists of 15 residues. V dropped 5 bases and J dropped 1 base, with 12 bases sitting between them. Per the germline V gene, CDR1 is MNHEY and CDR2 is SVGAGI. This CDR3 is CASSLRQPSNQPQHF. The CDR3 DNA follows: TGTGCCAGCAGTCTCAGGCAGCCGAGCAATCAGCCCCAGCATTTT.

The chain joins TRBV5-4 to TRBJ2-7; 7 positions match TRBD1. CDR1 is SGHNT, CDR2 YYREEE, per germline (reference sequence). This CDR3 region has 14 residues. With V trimmed by 3 bases and J by 2 bases, 5 bases remained unmatched. The DNA for the CDR3 is TGTGCCAGCAGCTCGAGGGGGCGGACCTACGAGCAGTACTTC. This sequence encodes CASSSRGRTYEQYF. Full variable domain (remainder filled in from reference TRBV5-4 and TRBJ2-7): ETGVTQSPTHLIKTRGQQVTLRCSSQSGHNTVSWYQQALGQGPQFIFQYYREEENGRGNFPPRFSGLQFPNYSSELNVNALELDDSALYLCASSSRGRTYEQYFGPGTRLTVT.

CDR3 DNA: TGTGCCAGCAGTGATGCTAGCGGGGGGGCCAAAGATACGCAGTATTTT. Its protein product is CASSDASGGAKDTQYF. J is TRBJ2-3 and V is TRBV6-4; 12 nucleotides align to TRBD2. The CDR3 extends over 16 amino acids. In germline, CDR1 is MRHNA, CDR2 SNTAGT. The ends lost 3 bases at V and 5 bases at J; junction bases unmatched: 6.

The chain is built from TRBV18 and TRBJ2-7, with 8 positions matching TRBD1. CDR1 is KGHSH, CDR2 LQKENI, per germline. The V and J ends lost 3 bases and 5 bases, in that order; junction bases with no gene match: 9. The CDR3 is made up of 15 amino acids. The CDR3 reads CASSPRRQGFHEQYF. The CDR3 bases are TGTGCCAGCTCACCTAGGAGACAGGGGTTCCACGAGCAGTACTTC. The full variable domain, in which reference TRBV18 and TRBJ2-7 provide the parts outside the CDR3, is NAGVMQNPRHLVRRRGQEARLRCSPMKGHSHVYWYRQLPEEGLKFMVYLQKENIIDESGMPKERFSAEFPKEGPSILRIQQVVRGDSAAYFCASSPRRQGFHEQYFGPGTRLTVT.

CDR3 sequence: CASGRTGGQETQYF. DNA for the CDR3: TGTGCCAGCGGGAGGACAGGGGGGCAAGAGACCCAGTACTTC. This sequence joins TRBV9 and TRBJ2-5, with TRBD1 identical over 10 bases. V dropped 7 bases and J dropped 2; count of bases not matched to a gene: 5. Germline CDR1 SGDLS, CDR2 YYNGEE. The CDR3 extends over 14 amino acids.

The chain carries TRBV19 and TRBJ1-6, with TRBD1 as a possible D gene (5 bases). V dropped 9 bases and J dropped 9 bases, with 18 bases sitting between them. CDR1 is LNHDA and CDR2 is SQIVND in the germline V gene (reference sequence). The CDR3 is 14 amino acids. CDR3 sequence (DNA): TGTGCCAGCAGGGAGGGACCGGTTTTTTCACCCCTCCACTTT. Its protein is CASREGPVFSPLHF.

This chain joins TRBV5-4 and TRBJ1-1, with a weak D call TRBD1 (6 bases). Trimming left V 4 bases short and J 4 bases short, with 17 bases between. The CDR3 is 15 residues long. Germline lookup yields CDR1 SGHNT and CDR2 YYREEE (reference sequence). The CDR3 DNA reads as TGTGCCAGCAGCCAGGGGCCCGGGAGGAGCACTGAAGCTTTCTTT. As protein: CASSQGPGRSTEAFF.

The chain carries TRBV6-4 and TRBJ2-3; 12 bases are shared with TRBD2. This CDR3 has 16 amino acids. The V and J ends lost 2 bases and 6 bases, in that order; junction bases with no gene match: 6. Germline CDR1 and CDR2: MRHNA and SNTAGT. The CDR3 is CASSDTWTSGVDTQYF. DNA of the CDR3: TGTGCCAGCAGTGACACTTGGACTAGCGGGGTCGATACGCAGTATTTT.

The V and J genes are TRBV7-6 and TRBJ2-5, with 10 nucleotides matching TRBD2. The V segment lost 5 bases and the J segment 4 bases; nucleotides outside the gene matches: 4. Germline V gene sequence: CDR1 SGHVS, CDR2 FNYEAQ. The CDR3 has 14 residues. Here the CDR3 reads CASSPSGGGETQYF. The CDR3, as DNA: TGTGCCAGCAGCCCGAGCGGGGGGGGAGAGACCCAGTACTTC.

The chain couples TRBV30 to TRBJ2-5, with 7 nucleotides matching TRBD2. The CDR3 totals 11 residues. Germline lookup yields CDR1 GTSNPN and CDR2 SVGIG (reference sequence). V was pared by 8 bases and J by 4 bases, with 4 bases of the junction left unmatched. CDR3 nucleotides: TGTGCCAGGGAGGGAGGAGAGACCCAGTACTTC. This gives the protein CAREGGETQYF.

The chain couples TRBV6-4 to TRBJ2-3; 9 nucleotides line up with TRBD1. The CDR3 covers 16 residues. The J segment lost 3 bases and the V segment lost 3 bases, leaving 7 bases of the junction unmatched. Germline assignment: CDR1 MRHNA and CDR2 SNTAGT. CDR3 amino acids: CASSDISGQGTDTQYF. The CDR3 nucleotides read TGTGCCAGCAGTGATATATCGGGACAGGGAACAGATACGCAGTATTTT.

This clone was seen a few times. The gene calls are TRBV6-6 and TRBJ1-2; 7 bases map to TRBD1. CDR3 length: 12 residues. The germline gives CDR1 MNHNY, CDR2 SVGAGI (reference sequence). The ends lost 2 bases at V and 8 bases at J; junction bases unmatched: 2. CDR3 DNA sequence: TGTGCCAGCAGTTACGGACAGGAAGGCTACACCTTC. Its translation: CASSYGQEGYTF.

The V and J genes are TRBV11-2 and TRBJ2-5; TRBD2 agrees at 8 bases. J lost 7 bases, V lost 5 bases, and 12 bases had no gene match. The germline V gene has CDR1 SGHAT and CDR2 FQNNGV. This CDR3 contains 15 residues. The CDR3 nucleotides are TGTGCCAGCAGCCCCCGATCGGGGGGGCTGGGGACCCAGTACTTC. Translating it yields CASSPRSGGLGTQYF. The entire variable domain, with the rest obtained from reference TRBV11-2 and TRBJ2-5, is as follows: EAGVAQSPRYKIIEKRQSVAFWCNPISGHATLYWYQQILGQGPKLLIQFQNNGVVDDSQLPKDRFSAERLKGVDSTLKIQPAKLEDSAVYLCASSPRSGGLGTQYFGPGTRLLVL.

V gene TRBV5-1 combines with J gene TRBJ2-5; 10 bases agree with TRBD2. V shed 1 base and J 5 bases; nucleotides not matched to a gene: 5. The CDR3 is made up of 15 amino acids. CDR1 and CDR2 (germline): SGHRS, YFSETQ. CDR3 sequence: CASSLSGLAVETQYF. The CDR3, as DNA: TGCGCCAGCAGCTTGTCCGGACTAGCGGTGGAGACCCAGTACTTC. The whole variable domain, remainder taken from reference TRBV5-1 and TRBJ2-5, is KAGVTQTPRYLIKTRGQQVTLSCSPISGHRSVSWYQQTPGQGLQFLFEYFSETQRNKGNFPGRFSGRQFSNSRSEMNVSTLELGDSALYLCASSLSGLAVETQYFGPGTRLLVL.